The entry below gives a single T cell receptor (beta chain) sequence along with its context. These data originate in a study of blood T cells in healthy people across ages. The use of a sample-barcoded 5' primer and a J-beta primer mix characterized a second PCR of roughly 7 to 11 cycles. TCRdb re-analysed the 5' RACE reads in MiXCR, keeping a single row per CDR3 protein. The repertoire holds 730,000 or so distinct CDR3 sequences, around 46% seen once, with 20% in the top ten. Trimming removed 0 bases at V and 5 bases at J, with 14 bases between. The CDR3 sequence is 14 residues long. The germline V gene has CDR1 DFQATT and CDR2 SNEGSKA (reference sequence).

The sequence derives from an older woman in good health. Material for sequencing was blood. V gene TRBV20-1 combines with J gene TRBJ2-7; D might be TRBD1 (5 bases). The CDR3 DNA reads TGCAGTGCTAGAGAAAGGGGTCCCTACGACGAGCAGTACTTC. It codes for CSARERGPYDEQYF.